A selection of T cell receptor beta chains follows, all from one sample in a study of vaccination and CD4 T cells after COVID-19. Their antigens remain unidentified. TCRdb fed the PCR reads into MiXCR, producing one record per CDR3 protein. The table shows under 30,000 distinct CDR3 sequences, with 40% to 50% occurring only once. Specimen: CD4+ T cells from blood, cultured in vitro, collected before SARS-CoV-2 vaccination. The receptor set was obtained from a human donor who received a COVID-19 vaccine. The CDR3 runs from the conserved cysteine through the conserved F or W. Fields, in order: V gene, J gene, clone size, D gene, CDR3 protein, CDR3 DNA. The D gene is left open where the match is weak. Part of the rows lack a size; the others show once, few, many or a class for expanded clones.

v_gene: TRBV19; j_gene: TRBJ2-5; abundance: few; d_gene: TRBD2; CDR3aa: CASSVGLALETQYF; CDR3nt: TGTGCCAGTAGTGTGGGACTAGCTCTGGAGACCCAGTACTTC
v_gene: TRBV5-1; j_gene: TRBJ2-3; abundance: NA; d_gene: NA; CDR3aa: CASSPKLGVSDTQYF; CDR3nt: TGCGCCAGCAGCCCTAAGCTCGGGGTCTCAGATACGCAGTATTTT
v_gene: TRBV20-1; j_gene: TRBJ2-7; abundance: NA; d_gene: TRBD2; CDR3aa: CSARAPGLAGNYEQYF; CDR3nt: TGCAGTGCTAGAGCACCCGGACTAGCGGGGAACTACGAGCAGTACTTC
v_gene: TRBV11-3; j_gene: TRBJ2-1; abundance: NA; d_gene: TRBD2; CDR3aa: CASSFLAGTYNEQFF; CDR3nt: TGTGCCAGCAGCTTTTTAGCGGGGACCTACAATGAGCAGTTCTTC
v_gene: TRBV7-2; j_gene: TRBJ1-3; abundance: NA; d_gene: NA; CDR3aa: CASSLTNGNTIYF; CDR3nt: TGTGCCAGCAGCTTGACTAATGGAAACACCATATATTTT
v_gene: TRBV23-1; j_gene: TRBJ2-3; abundance: few; d_gene: NA; CDR3aa: CASSFGTDTQYF; CDR3nt: TGCGCCAGCAGTTTTGGAACAGATACGCAGTATTTT
v_gene: TRBV7-7; j_gene: TRBJ2-3; abundance: NA; d_gene: TRBD2; CDR3aa: CASSGTVTDTQYF; CDR3nt: TGTGCCAGTAGCGGGACGGTTACAGATACGCAGTATTTT
v_gene: TRBV5-4; j_gene: TRBJ1-6; abundance: NA; d_gene: TRBD1; CDR3aa: CASSRTGGGSPLHF; CDR3nt: TGTGCCAGCAGCAGGACAGGGGGCGGTTCACCCCTCCACTTT
v_gene: TRBV20-1; j_gene: TRBJ2-5; abundance: NA; d_gene: TRBD2; CDR3aa: CTAGGGAGEIQYF; CDR3nt: TGCACCGCGGGCGGGGGGGCCGGAGAGATCCAGTACTTC
v_gene: TRBV2; j_gene: TRBJ1-5; abundance: few; d_gene: NA; CDR3aa: CASSEYAGVQPQHF; CDR3nt: TGTGCCAGCAGTGAATATGCGGGGGTCCAGCCCCAGCATTTT
v_gene: TRBV7-9; j_gene: TRBJ2-2; abundance: NA; d_gene: NA; CDR3aa: CASNLGGRNTGELFF; CDR3nt: TGTGCCAGCAACCTGGGGGGACGTAACACCGGGGAGCTGTTTTTT
v_gene: TRBV7-8; j_gene: TRBJ1-5; abundance: few; d_gene: NA; CDR3aa: CASSLMAGYSNQPQHF; CDR3nt: TGTGCCAGCAGCTTAATGGCCGGATATAGCAATCAGCCCCAGCATTTT
v_gene: TRBV5-1; j_gene: TRBJ1-3; abundance: NA; d_gene: NA; CDR3aa: CASSLGTKGSGNTIYF; CDR3nt: TGCGCCAGCAGCTTGGGGACCAAGGGTTCTGGAAACACCATATATTTT
v_gene: TRBV5-8; j_gene: TRBJ1-2; abundance: NA; d_gene: TRBD1; CDR3aa: CASSRGQGYDYTF; CDR3nt: TGTGCCAGCAGCAGGGGACAGGGATATGACTACACCTTC
v_gene: TRBV6-1; j_gene: TRBJ1-1; abundance: few; d_gene: NA; CDR3aa: CASTPGDTEAFF; CDR3nt: TGTGCCAGCACCCCAGGGGACACTGAAGCTTTCTTT
v_gene: TRBV11-3; j_gene: TRBJ2-3; abundance: NA; d_gene: NA; CDR3aa: CASSRQTYTDTQYF; CDR3nt: TGTGCCAGCAGTCGACAGACATACACAGATACGCAGTATTTT
v_gene: TRBV30; j_gene: TRBJ2-1; abundance: NA; d_gene: TRBD2; CDR3aa: CAWSVRRGDEQFF; CDR3nt: TGTGCCTGGAGTGTACGTCGGGGGGATGAGCAGTTCTTC
v_gene: TRBV20-1; j_gene: TRBJ1-3; abundance: NA; d_gene: TRBD1; CDR3aa: CSARRTGGTITRNSGNTIYF; CDR3nt: TGCAGTGCTAGAAGGACAGGCGGCACCATTACCAGAAACTCTGGAAACACCATATATTTT
v_gene: TRBV5-4; j_gene: TRBJ1-2; abundance: NA; d_gene: NA; CDR3aa: CASSLSRDPGNYGYTF; CDR3nt: TGTGCCAGCAGCTTGAGCCGGGACCCCGGAAACTATGGCTACACCTTC
v_gene: TRBV19; j_gene: TRBJ2-6; abundance: NA; d_gene: NA; CDR3aa: CASSIIGDGANVLTF; CDR3nt: TGTGCCAGTAGTATAATAGGGGATGGGGCCAACGTCCTGACTTTC
v_gene: TRBV7-6; j_gene: TRBJ2-7; abundance: NA; d_gene: TRBD1; CDR3aa: CASSPDTGQGSYEQYF; CDR3nt: TGTGCCAGCAGCCCAGATACCGGACAGGGATCCTACGAGCAGTACTTC
v_gene: TRBV5-1; j_gene: TRBJ1-5; abundance: NA; d_gene: NA; CDR3aa: CASSLGGVAGQPQHF; CDR3nt: TGCGCCAGCAGCTTGGGTGGGGTCGCGGGTCAGCCCCAGCATTTT
v_gene: TRBV7-2; j_gene: TRBJ1-4; abundance: few; d_gene: NA; CDR3aa: CASSLGGAGEKLFF; CDR3nt: TGTGCCAGCAGCTTAGGGGGGGCTGGTGAAAAACTGTTTTTT
v_gene: TRBV10-3; j_gene: TRBJ1-2; abundance: NA; d_gene: NA; CDR3aa: CAIRRSENYGYTF; CDR3nt: TGTGCCATCCGCCGGAGCGAGAACTATGGCTACACCTTC
v_gene: TRBV2; j_gene: TRBJ2-3; abundance: NA; d_gene: NA; CDR3aa: CARTGPGQTDTQYF; CDR3nt: TGTGCCAGAACCGGGCCCGGGCAGACAGATACGCAGTATTTT
v_gene: TRBV20-1; j_gene: TRBJ2-5; abundance: NA; d_gene: TRBD2; CDR3aa: CSARDLGGGGKETQYF; CDR3nt: TGCAGTGCTAGAGATCTTGGCGGGGGGGGAAAAGAGACCCAGTACTTC
v_gene: TRBV6-1; j_gene: TRBJ2-5; abundance: few; d_gene: NA; CDR3aa: CASSDRGEETQYF; CDR3nt: TGTGCCAGCAGTGACCGAGGGGAGGAGACCCAGTACTTC
v_gene: TRBV27; j_gene: TRBJ1-2; abundance: NA; d_gene: NA; CDR3aa: CASRMDGEEGYTF; CDR3nt: TGTGCCAGCAGAATGGACGGGGAGGAAGGCTACACCTTC
v_gene: TRBV10-3; j_gene: TRBJ2-7; abundance: NA; d_gene: NA; CDR3aa: CAISEIRTDSYEQYF; CDR3nt: TGTGCCATCAGTGAGATCCGGACGGACTCCTACGAGCAGTACTTC
v_gene: TRBV6-1; j_gene: TRBJ2-2; abundance: NA; d_gene: TRBD1; CDR3aa: CASHPRTGAGELFF; CDR3nt: TGTGCCAGCCATCCCAGGACAGGGGCCGGGGAGCTGTTTTTT
v_gene: TRBV10-1; j_gene: TRBJ2-1; abundance: NA; d_gene: NA; CDR3aa: CASSEGPESSYNEQFF; CDR3nt: TGCGCCAGCAGTGAAGGTCCCGAGAGCTCCTACAATGAGCAGTTCTTC
v_gene: TRBV5-1; j_gene: TRBJ1-2; abundance: NA; d_gene: TRBD1; CDR3aa: CASSLTGGRNYGYTF; CDR3nt: TGCGCCAGCAGCTTAACAGGGGGCCGGAACTATGGCTACACCTTC
v_gene: TRBV11-3; j_gene: TRBJ2-3; abundance: few; d_gene: NA; CDR3aa: CASSLGVEDTQYF; CDR3nt: TGTGCCAGCAGCTTAGGTGTGGAAGATACGCAGTATTTT
v_gene: TRBV24-1; j_gene: TRBJ1-3; abundance: NA; d_gene: NA; CDR3aa: CATSDHGGNSGNTIYF; CDR3nt: TGTGCCACCAGTGATCATGGCGGAAACTCTGGAAACACCATATATTTT
v_gene: TRBV2; j_gene: TRBJ2-7; abundance: few; d_gene: TRBD2; CDR3aa: CASSEWGLADRYEQYF; CDR3nt: TGTGCCAGCAGCGAGTGGGGACTAGCGGATCGCTACGAGCAGTACTTC
v_gene: TRBV2; j_gene: TRBJ2-1; abundance: once; d_gene: NA; CDR3aa: CASSEQGSANEQFF; CDR3nt: TGTGCCAGCAGTGAACAGGGTAGCGCCAATGAGCAGTTCTTC
v_gene: TRBV6-4; j_gene: TRBJ1-1; abundance: NA; d_gene: NA; CDR3aa: CASRATGITEAFF; CDR3nt: TGTGCCAGCAGGGCTACAGGAATAACTGAAGCTTTCTTT
v_gene: TRBV5-1; j_gene: TRBJ1-6; abundance: NA; d_gene: NA; CDR3aa: CASASGGNSPLHF; CDR3nt: TGCGCCAGCGCGTCGGGGGGTAATTCACCCCTCCACTTT
v_gene: TRBV10-3; j_gene: TRBJ1-1; abundance: few; d_gene: TRBD1; CDR3aa: CAIRGGQSTEAFF; CDR3nt: TGTGCCATCAGGGGGGGACAGAGCACTGAAGCTTTCTTT
v_gene: TRBV20-1; j_gene: TRBJ2-7; abundance: NA; d_gene: NA; CDR3aa: CSAPSLREQYF; CDR3nt: TGCAGTGCCCCCTCGTTGCGGGAGCAGTACTTC